One and the same sample provided the 21 T cell receptor beta chains below, sequenced in a study of blood T cell repertoires in COVID-19. Some clones are missing from TCRdb's copy, which holds only in-frame ones; the method was immunoSEQ multiplex PCR. The sample has approximately 70,000 clones; around nine tenths are singletons. The sequencing input was peripheral blood. The source of these receptors is a woman aged 55-70 years with acute or convalescent COVID-19.

DNA for the CDR3: TGTGCCTGGGCGTCGGGGGAAAAACTGTTTTTT. It specifies CAWASGEKLFF. This sequence joins TRBV30 and TRBJ1-4; D is ambiguous. The ends were cut back, 5 bases at V and 8 bases at J, with 9 bases in the middle. CDR3 length: 11 residues. Germline-derived CDR1 and CDR2 are GTSNPN and SVGIG (reference sequence).

This chain links TRBV4-1 with TRBJ2-3, with 7 bases fitting TRBD2. V lost 0 bases, J lost 9 bases, and 12 bases stayed unmatched. The germline CDR1 and CDR2 sequences are MGHRA and YSYEKL. The length of the CDR3 is 16 residues. CDR3 bases: TGCGCCAGCAGCCAAGAGGACGGGGGGAATCTCGGGACGCAGTATTTT. Translation gives CASSQEDGGNLGTQYF.

The chain joins TRBV4-1 to TRBJ2-2; 8 nucleotides match TRBD1. The CDR3 loop spans 17 amino acids. Per germline, CDR1 MGHRA and CDR2 YSYEKL. The trim removed 4 bases at V and 5 bases at J, leaving 12 bases unmatched. The CDR3 is CASSRPDRGWSTGELFF. CDR3 bases: TGCGCCAGCAGCCGACCAGACAGGGGATGGAGTACCGGGGAGCTGTTTTTT.

The chain carries TRBV7-2 and TRBJ2-3, with TRBD1 matching 9 bases. With V trimmed by 0 bases and J by 6 bases, 10 bases remained unmatched. Germline loops: CDR1 SGHTA, CDR2 FQGNSA. There are 17 residues in the CDR3. The DNA of the CDR3 is TGTGCCAGCAGCTTAGCGCAAGGGACAGGGAAGACGGATACGCAGTATTTT. It translates to CASSLAQGTGKTDTQYF.

CDR3 DNA: TGCGCCAGCAGTCAACCGTCAGGACTAGCGGGGGGGCGGGAGACCCAGTACTTC. Its protein product is CASSQPSGLAGGRETQYF. The chain recombines TRBV23-1 with TRBJ2-5, with TRBD2 matching 15 bases. TRBV23-1 is filed as an ORF, its function uncertain. This CDR3 comprises 18 residues. Trimming removed 2 bases from V and 5 bases from J; junction bases left unmatched: 9.

This chain's CDR3 is CASSRGAGNEQFF. The CDR3 region has the DNA TGCGCCAGCAGTCGGGGAGCGGGGAATGAGCAGTTCTTC. This sequence joins TRBV5-1 and TRBJ2-1; 7 bases line up with TRBD2. This CDR3 has 13 amino acids. V shed 5 bases and J 7 bases; nucleotides not matched to a gene: 6. The germline gives CDR1 SGHRS, CDR2 YFSETQ.

Here the CDR3 DNA reads TGCGCCAGCAGCTCTACAGGGGCCGGAAACACCATATATTTT. Its translation is CASSSTGAGNTIYF. The chain is built from TRBV5-1 and TRBJ1-3; 7 bases are a match to TRBD1. V was clipped by 3 bases and J by 4 bases; unmatched bases: 4. The CDR3 runs to 14 residues. The germline CDR1 and CDR2 sequences are SGHRS and YFSETQ.

The chain has TRBV13 and TRBJ2-1; D gene unclear. This CDR3 has 14 amino acids. V lost 2 bases to trimming and J lost 7 bases, with 12 bases between them. The germline CDR1 and CDR2 sequences are PRHDT and FYEKMQ (reference sequence). The CDR3 sequence: CASSLQSARNEQFF. In nucleotides, the CDR3 is TGTGCCAGCAGCTTACAGTCGGCCAGGAATGAGCAGTTCTTC.

The V and J genes are TRBV7-9 and TRBJ2-5; maybe TRBD1 (6 bases). Germline CDR1 is SEHNR and CDR2 is FQNEAQ (reference sequence). This CDR3 comprises 13 residues. Trimming removed 2 bases from V and 5 bases from J, with 9 bases in between. CDR3: CASSLQGRETQYF. In DNA form, the CDR3 reads TGTGCCAGCAGCTTACAGGGGCGGGAGACCCAGTACTTC.

The chain recombines TRBV28 with TRBJ1-1; 8 positions match TRBD1. The ends lost 7 bases at V and 3 bases at J; junction bases unmatched: 7. Germline loops: CDR1 MDHEN, CDR2 SYDVKM. CDR3 length: 14 amino acids. CDR3 coding DNA: TGTGCCAGCAATGACAGGGGACGGGACACTGAAGCTTTCTTT. Translating gives CASNDRGRDTEAFF.

This clone was picked up one time. The chain joins TRBV7-2 to TRBJ1-5; D gene uncertain. Trimming stripped 5 bases from V and 0 bases from J, with 8 bases between. This CDR3 region has 14 residues. Germline CDR1 is SGHTA and CDR2 is FQGNSA. CDR3 loop: CASSPRLSNQPQHF. The CDR3 coding sequence is TGTGCCAGCAGCCCCCGACTTAGCAATCAGCCCCAGCATTTT.

The genes are TRBV19 and TRBJ2-1; D uncertain. This CDR3 contains 13 residues. The germline gives CDR1 LNHDA, CDR2 SQIVND (reference sequence). The V gene lost 7 bases and the J gene lost 3 bases, with 10 bases spanning the gap. The DNA of the CDR3 is TGTGCCAGTACGGCAGGAAACTACAATGAGCAGTTCTTC. It translates to CASTAGNYNEQFF. Full variable domain (missing parts from reference TRBV19 and TRBJ2-1): DGGITQSPKYLFRKEGQNVTLSCEQNLNHDAMYWYRQDPGQGLRLIYYSQIVNDFQKGDIAEGYSVSREKKESFPLTVTSAQKNPTAFYLCASTAGNYNEQFFGPGTRLTVL.

The rearrangement uses TRBV18 and TRBJ2-3; D is ambiguous. The CDR3 loop spans 13 amino acids. Germline CDR1 and CDR2: KGHSH and LQKENI. Trimming stripped 4 bases from V and 2 bases from J, with 7 bases between. CDR3: CASSLSLTDTQYF. CDR3 DNA: TGTGCCAGCTCACTTAGTCTCACAGATACGCAGTATTTT.

The chain joins TRBV4-1 to TRBJ1-2; D remains ambiguous. Per the germline V gene, CDR1 is MGHRA and CDR2 is YSYEKL. Trimming left V 4 bases short and J 3 bases short, with 12 bases between. This CDR3 contains 14 residues. CDR3 DNA sequence: TGCGCCAGCAGCCGAGGAGCCCTGTACTATGGCTACACCTTC. The encoded protein is CASSRGALYYGYTF.

The chain has TRBV5-4 and TRBJ2-7, with a weak D call TRBD2 (6 bases). The germline gives CDR1 SGHNT, CDR2 YYREEE (reference sequence). The V end was cut by 4 bases, the J end by 3 bases, with 17 bases between. This CDR3 is 15 amino acids long. In nucleotides, the CDR3 is TGTGCCAGCAGCCGACGGGCCGGGACTTTCTACGAGCAGTACTTC. This encodes CASSRRAGTFYEQYF.

This clone was seen a single time. V usage is TRBV28 and J usage is TRBJ2-7, with D maybe TRBD1 (6 bases). Trimming stripped 4 bases from V and 1 base from J, with 8 bases between. The CDR3 totals 13 residues. The germline CDR1 and CDR2 sequences are MDHEN and SYDVKM. CDR3 in amino acids: CASSSGTSYEQYF. Here the CDR3 DNA reads TGTGCCAGCAGTTCCGGGACATCCTACGAGCAGTACTTC.

This clone was counted only a few times. The chain links TRBV14 to TRBJ1-6; no clear D. Trimming cost V 4 bases and J 10 bases, with 11 bases left between them. Germline V gene sequence: CDR1 SGHDN, CDR2 FVKESK. CDR3 length: 13 residues. The CDR3 is CASSPRLNSPLHF. The CDR3 coding sequence is TGTGCCAGCAGCCCCCGACTCAACTCACCCCTCCACTTT. The full variable domain, rest sourced from reference TRBV14 and TRBJ1-6, is EAGVTQFPSHSVIEKGQTVTLRCDPISGHDNLYWYRRVMGKEIKFLLHFVKESKQDESGMPNNRFLAERTGGTYSTLKVQPAELEDSGVYFCASSPRLNSPLHFGNGTRLTVT.

The chain joins TRBV5-1 to TRBJ1-1; 7 bases line up with TRBD1. This CDR3 has 14 amino acids. Germline CDR1 and CDR2: SGHRS and YFSETQ. The junction had 8 bases not matched to a gene; V was cut back by 7 bases and J by 2 bases. This CDR3 is CASRPGTVNTEAFF. In DNA form, the CDR3 reads TGCGCCAGCCGCCCTGGGACAGTCAACACTGAAGCTTTCTTT.

This sequence joins TRBV7-2 and TRBJ2-5, with TRBD2 identical over 9 bases. CDR1 and CDR2 from the germline V gene are SGHTA and FQGNSA. Losses at the gene ends were 2 bases for V and 3 bases for J; bases not matched to a gene: 13. The CDR3 runs 18 residues. DNA of the CDR3: TGTGCCAGCAGCTTATCATTTTGGCTAGCGGGGTTCAAAGAGACCCAGTACTTC. This codes for CASSLSFWLAGFKETQYF.

The V gene is TRBV6-6, the J gene TRBJ1-6; perhaps TRBD1 as D (6 bases). The CDR3 has 15 amino acids. Trimming stripped 5 bases from V and 7 bases from J, with 15 bases between. The germline gives CDR1 MNHNY, CDR2 SVGAGI (reference sequence). The CDR3 protein is CASSPQKQGNSPLHF. The DNA for the CDR3 is TGTGCCAGCAGTCCCCAAAAACAGGGAAATTCACCCCTCCACTTT.

The chain employs TRBV14 and TRBJ1-4; 11 positions match TRBD1. With V trimmed by 4 bases and J by 6 bases, 1 base remained unmatched. The CDR3 is 14 residues long. CDR1 SGHDN and CDR2 FVKESK come from the germline V gene. For the CDR3, the DNA is TGTGCCAGCAGCCGGGACAGGGGGGATGAAAAACTGTTTTTT. Its protein product is CASSRDRGDEKLFF.